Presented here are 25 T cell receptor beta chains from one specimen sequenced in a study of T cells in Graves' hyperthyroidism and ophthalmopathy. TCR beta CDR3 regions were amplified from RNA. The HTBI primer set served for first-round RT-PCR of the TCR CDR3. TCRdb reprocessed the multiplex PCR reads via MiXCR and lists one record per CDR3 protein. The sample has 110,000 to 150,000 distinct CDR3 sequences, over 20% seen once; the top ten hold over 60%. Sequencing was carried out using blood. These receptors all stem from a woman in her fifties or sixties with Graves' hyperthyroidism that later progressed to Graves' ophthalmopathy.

CDR3 nucleotides: TGTGCCAGCACCCCAACGGAAATCTCCTACGAGCAGTACTTC. It is translated as CASTPTEISYEQYF. This chain links TRBV25-1 with TRBJ2-7, with D hard to call. CDR1 is MGHDK, CDR2 SYGVNS, per germline. V lost 7 bases to trimming and J lost 0 bases, with 13 bases between them. The CDR3 covers 14 residues.

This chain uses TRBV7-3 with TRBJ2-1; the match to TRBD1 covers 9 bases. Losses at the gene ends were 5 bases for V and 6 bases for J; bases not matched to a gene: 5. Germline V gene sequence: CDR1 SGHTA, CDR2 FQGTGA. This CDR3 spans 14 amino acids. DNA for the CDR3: TGTGCCAGCAGCCCCCGGGACAGGGTCAATGAGCAGTTCTTC. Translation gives CASSPRDRVNEQFF.

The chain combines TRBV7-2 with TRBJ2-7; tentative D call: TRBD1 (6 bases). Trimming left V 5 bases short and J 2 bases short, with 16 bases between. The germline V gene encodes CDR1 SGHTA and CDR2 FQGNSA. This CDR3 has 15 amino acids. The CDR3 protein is CASSGDRSSTYEQYF. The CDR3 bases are TGTGCCAGCAGCGGAGACAGGTCAAGCACCTACGAGCAGTACTTC.

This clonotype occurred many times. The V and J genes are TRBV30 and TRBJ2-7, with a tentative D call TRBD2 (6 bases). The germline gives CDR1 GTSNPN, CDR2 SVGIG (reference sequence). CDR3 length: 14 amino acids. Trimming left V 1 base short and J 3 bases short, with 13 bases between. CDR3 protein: CAWSAGLINYEQYF. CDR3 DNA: TGTGCCTGGAGTGCCGGACTAATTAACTACGAGCAGTACTTC. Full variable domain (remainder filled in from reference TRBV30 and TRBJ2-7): SQTIHQWPATLVQPVGSPLSLECTVEGTSNPNLYWYRQAAGRGLQLLFYSVGIGQISSEVPQNLSASRPQDRQFILSSKKLLLSDSGFYLCAWSAGLINYEQYFGPGTRLTVT.

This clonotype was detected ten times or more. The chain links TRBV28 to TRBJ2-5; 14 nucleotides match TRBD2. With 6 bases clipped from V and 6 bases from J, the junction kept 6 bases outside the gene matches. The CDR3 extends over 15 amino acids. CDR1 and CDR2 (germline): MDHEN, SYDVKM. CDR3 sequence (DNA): TGTGCCAGCAGGTCCGGGACTAGCGGGAGAAAGACCCAGTACTTC. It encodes CASRSGTSGRKTQYF.

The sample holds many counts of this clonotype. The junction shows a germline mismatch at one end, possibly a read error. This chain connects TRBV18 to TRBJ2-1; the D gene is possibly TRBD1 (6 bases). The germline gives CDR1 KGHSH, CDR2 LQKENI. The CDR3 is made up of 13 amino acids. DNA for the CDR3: TGTACCAGCTCCCCTGGTCAGGGGAGTGGGCAGTTCTTC. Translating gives CTSSPGQGSGQFF.

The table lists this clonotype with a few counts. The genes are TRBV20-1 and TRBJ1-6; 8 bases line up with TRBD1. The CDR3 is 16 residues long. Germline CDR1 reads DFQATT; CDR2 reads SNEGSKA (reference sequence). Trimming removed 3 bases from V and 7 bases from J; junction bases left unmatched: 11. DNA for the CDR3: TGCAGTGCTAGGGATAAAGACAGGGGCGTAAATTCACCCCTCCACTTT. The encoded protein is CSARDKDRGVNSPLHF.

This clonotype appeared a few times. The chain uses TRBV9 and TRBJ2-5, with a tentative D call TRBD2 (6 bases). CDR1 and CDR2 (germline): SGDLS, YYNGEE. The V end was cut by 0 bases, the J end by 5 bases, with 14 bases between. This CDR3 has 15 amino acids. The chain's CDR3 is CASSVAEGFSETQYF. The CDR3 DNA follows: TGTGCCAGCAGCGTAGCGGAGGGATTCTCCGAGACCCAGTACTTC.

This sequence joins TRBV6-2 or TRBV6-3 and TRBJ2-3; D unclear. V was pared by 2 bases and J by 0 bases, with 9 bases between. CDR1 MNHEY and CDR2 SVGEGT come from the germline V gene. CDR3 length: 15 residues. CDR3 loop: CASSYGVLSTDTQYF. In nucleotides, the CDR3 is TGTGCCAGCAGTTACGGGGTGCTTAGCACAGATACGCAGTATTTT.

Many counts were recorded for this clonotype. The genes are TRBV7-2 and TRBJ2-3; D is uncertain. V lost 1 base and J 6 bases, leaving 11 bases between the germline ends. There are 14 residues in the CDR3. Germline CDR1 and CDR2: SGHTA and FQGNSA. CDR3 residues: CASSLVSGSDTQYF. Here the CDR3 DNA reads TGTGCCAGCAGCTTAGTGTCGGGTTCGGATACGCAGTATTTT.

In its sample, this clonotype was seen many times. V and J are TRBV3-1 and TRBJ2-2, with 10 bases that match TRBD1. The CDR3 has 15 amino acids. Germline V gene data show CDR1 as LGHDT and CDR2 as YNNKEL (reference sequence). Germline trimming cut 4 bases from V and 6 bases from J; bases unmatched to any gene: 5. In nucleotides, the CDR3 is TGTGCCAGCAGCCTGGGACAGGGGAGGGCCGGGGAGCTGTTTTTT. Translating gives CASSLGQGRAGELFF.

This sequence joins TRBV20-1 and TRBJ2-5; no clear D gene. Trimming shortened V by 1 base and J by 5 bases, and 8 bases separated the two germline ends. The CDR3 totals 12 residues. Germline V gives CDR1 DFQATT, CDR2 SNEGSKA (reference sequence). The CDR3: CSARGMSETQYF. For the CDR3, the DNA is TGCAGTGCTAGAGGGATGTCGGAGACCCAGTACTTC.

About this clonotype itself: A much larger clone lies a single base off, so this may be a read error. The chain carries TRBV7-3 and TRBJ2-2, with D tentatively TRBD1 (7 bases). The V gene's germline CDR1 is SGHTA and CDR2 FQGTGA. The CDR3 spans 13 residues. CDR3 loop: CASSRGGTGGLFF. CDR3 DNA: TGTGCCAGCAGCCGAGGGGGCACCGGGGGGCTGTTTTTT.

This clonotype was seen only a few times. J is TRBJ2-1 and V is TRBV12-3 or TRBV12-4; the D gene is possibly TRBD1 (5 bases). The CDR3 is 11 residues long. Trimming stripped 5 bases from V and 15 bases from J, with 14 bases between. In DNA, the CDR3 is TGTGCCAGCAGTACCCGCCAGGGCCCGTTCTTC. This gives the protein CASSTRQGPFF.

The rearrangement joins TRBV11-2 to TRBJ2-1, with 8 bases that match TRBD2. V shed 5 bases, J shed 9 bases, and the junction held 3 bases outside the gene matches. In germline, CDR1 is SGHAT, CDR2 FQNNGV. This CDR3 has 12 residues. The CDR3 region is CASSAGGVEQFF. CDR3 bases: TGTGCCAGCAGCGCCGGGGGGGTTGAGCAGTTCTTC.

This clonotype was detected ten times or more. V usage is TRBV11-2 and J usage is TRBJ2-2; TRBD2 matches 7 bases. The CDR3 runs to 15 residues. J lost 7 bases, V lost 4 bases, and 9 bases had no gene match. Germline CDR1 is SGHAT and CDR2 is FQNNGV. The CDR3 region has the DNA TGTGCCAGCAGCTCCCCCGGACTAGAGGGCGGGGAGCTGTTTTTT. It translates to CASSSPGLEGGELFF.

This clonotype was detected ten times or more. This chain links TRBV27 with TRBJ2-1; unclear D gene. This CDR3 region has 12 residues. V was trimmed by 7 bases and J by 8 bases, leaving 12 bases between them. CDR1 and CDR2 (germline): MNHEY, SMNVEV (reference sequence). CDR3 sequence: CASNGLLDEQFF. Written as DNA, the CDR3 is TGTGCCAGCAACGGGCTGTTGGATGAGCAGTTCTTC.

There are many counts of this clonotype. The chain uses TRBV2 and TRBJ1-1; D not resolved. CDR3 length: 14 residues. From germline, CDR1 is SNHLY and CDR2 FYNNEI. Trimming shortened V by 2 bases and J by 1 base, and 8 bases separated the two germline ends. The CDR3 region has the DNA TGTGCCAGCAGTGAACGATCGGGGAACACTGAAGCTTTCTTT. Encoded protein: CASSERSGNTEAFF. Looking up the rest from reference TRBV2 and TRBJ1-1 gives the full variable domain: EPEVTQTPSHQVTQMGQEVILRCVPISNHLYFYWYRQILGQKVEFLVSFYNNEISEKSEIFDDQFSVERPDGSNFTLKIRSTKLEDSAMYFCASSERSGNTEAFFGQGTRLTVV.

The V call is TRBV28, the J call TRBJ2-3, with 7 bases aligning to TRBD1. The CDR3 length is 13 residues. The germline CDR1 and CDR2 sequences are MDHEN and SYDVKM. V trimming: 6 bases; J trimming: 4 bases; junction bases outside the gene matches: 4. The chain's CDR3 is CASRQQGSDTQYF. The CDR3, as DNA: TGTGCCAGCAGGCAACAGGGGTCAGATACGCAGTATTTT.

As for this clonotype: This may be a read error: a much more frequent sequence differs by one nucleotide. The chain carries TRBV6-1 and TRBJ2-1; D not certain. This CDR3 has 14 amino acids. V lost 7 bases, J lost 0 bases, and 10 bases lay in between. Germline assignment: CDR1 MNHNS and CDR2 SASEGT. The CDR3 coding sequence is TGTGCCAGCAAAGAAATGGGCTCCTACAATGAGCAGTTCTTC. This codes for CASKEMGSYNEQFF.

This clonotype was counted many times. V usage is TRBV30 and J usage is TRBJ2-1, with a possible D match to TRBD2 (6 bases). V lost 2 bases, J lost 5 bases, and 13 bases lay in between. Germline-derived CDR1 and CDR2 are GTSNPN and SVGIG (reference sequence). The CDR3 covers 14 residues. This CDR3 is CAWSSGANHNEQFF. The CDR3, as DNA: TGTGCCTGGAGTTCGGGAGCCAACCACAATGAGCAGTTCTTC.

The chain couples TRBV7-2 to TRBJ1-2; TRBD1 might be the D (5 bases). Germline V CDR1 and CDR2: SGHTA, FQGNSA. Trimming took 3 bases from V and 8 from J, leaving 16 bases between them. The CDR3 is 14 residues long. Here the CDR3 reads CASSFGRLGAGYTF. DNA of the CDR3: TGTGCCAGCAGCTTTGGCCGGCTCGGGGCCGGCTACACCTTC.

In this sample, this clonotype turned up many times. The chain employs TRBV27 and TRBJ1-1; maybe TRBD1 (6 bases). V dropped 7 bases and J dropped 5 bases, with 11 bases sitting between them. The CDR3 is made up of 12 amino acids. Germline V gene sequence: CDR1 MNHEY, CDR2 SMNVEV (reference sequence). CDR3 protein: CASKVGATEAFF. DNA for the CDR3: TGTGCCAGCAAGGTGGGGGCAACTGAAGCTTTCTTT.

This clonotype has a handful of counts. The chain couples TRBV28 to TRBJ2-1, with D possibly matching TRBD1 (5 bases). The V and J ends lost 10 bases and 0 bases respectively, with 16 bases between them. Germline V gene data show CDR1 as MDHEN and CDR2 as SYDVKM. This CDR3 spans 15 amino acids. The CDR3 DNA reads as TGTGCCATCCTATCTGACAGTAGCTCCTACAATGAGCAGTTCTTC. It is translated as CAILSDSSSYNEQFF.

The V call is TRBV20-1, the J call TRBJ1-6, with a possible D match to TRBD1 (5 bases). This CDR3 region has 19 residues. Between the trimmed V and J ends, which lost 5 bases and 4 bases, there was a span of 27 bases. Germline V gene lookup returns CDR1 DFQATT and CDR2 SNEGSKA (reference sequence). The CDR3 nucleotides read TGCAGTGCTCCCAAACACGGAGACAGCAGCCATTTTTATAATTCACCCCTCCACTTT. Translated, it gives CSAPKHGDSSHFYNSPLHF.